This record looks at one T cell receptor beta chain sequence and its context. Its antigen is still unknown. No quality values exist for individual bases; no much larger clone is one base distant. The data derive from a study of blood T cell repertoires in COVID-19 (dated by TCRdb to about 2020). For the study in its entirety: Collaborator samples came from the United States, Italy and Spain and covered acute and convalescent phases of COVID-19. The samples were drawn from two sources: the first 160 participants of the ongoing ImmuneRACE study, and 1,000 to 1,500 subjects contributed by 6 global collaborators. The material from the prospective study consisted of cDNA or gDNA derived from T cells, B-cell-depleted T cells, or PBMCs. The sample metadata nearly always contained a de-identified subject ID, COVID-19 status, age in years and sex. Where HLA class I and class II types were available, the types were taken from metadata supplied by the sample provider, not from assay-based typing. A freely available public database, intended as a resource for researchers studying the immune response to SARS-CoV-2, is where the repertoires were released. Deeply sampled blood TCRbeta repertoires from subjects exposed to, actively infected with, or recovered from COVID-19 were included in the dataset. Broad study findings and their caveats: How much clinical and demographic metadata was included differed by source and by participant, and the metadata was provided uncurated.

TCRbeta CDR3 regions were amplified from genomic DNA by means of the immunoSEQ Assay, a bias-controlled multiplex PCR. Processing in the source paper ran as follows. Within the assay, amplification of reference gene primers was used to estimate how many nucleated cells each sample contained. To quantify the absolute abundance of each unique TCRbeta CDR3 rearrangement, sequence reads were collapsed and filtered. Productive Simpson clonality was computed per sample as the square root of Simpson's diversity index over productive rearrangements. Not all clones reach the TCRdb copy of this immuneACCESS table, which keeps in-frame sequences only. Checked studies attribute under half of the gap to unresolved V genes and leave the rest unexplained. The DNA gave D and trimming, while V, J and clone size come from that table. This sample is represented by around 150,000 clones; approximately 81% of them were singletons. About 3% of the sample is held by the ten biggest clonotypes.

Collaborating institutions collected whole blood in K2EDTA tubes following their own protocols. For TCRbeta analysis, collaborator samples were shipped as frozen whole blood, as isolated PBMCs, or as DNA extracted from either sample type. CDR1 is given as MDHEN and CDR2 as SYDVKM, both from the germline V gene. V sheds 1 base and J sheds 3 bases, leaving 9 bases between their ends. From the cysteine up to the phenylalanine, the CDR3 has a length of 15 residues. Of all the DNA, just the CDR3 is kept, 45 bases in frame from base 1. Sequencing was carried out using peripheral blood. This chain joins TRBV28 to TRBJ2-2, with the D segment identity uncertain. The receptor was isolated from a human donor with acute or convalescent COVID-19. The donor label of this sample is uncertain. This receptor carries the CDR3 CASSLLSFYTGELFF. The sequenced DNA is TGTGCCAGCAGTTTATTATCTTTTTACACCGGGGAGCTGTTTTTT. When the CDR3 is completed using the reference TRBV28 and TRBJ2-2 genes on either side, the full variable domain is DVKVTQSSRYLVKRTGEKVFLECVQDMDHENMFWYRQDPGLGLRLIYFSYDVKMKEKGDIPEGYSVSREKKERFSLILESASTNQTSMYLCASSLLSFYTGELFFGEGSRLTVL.